These 7 T cell receptor beta chains came from one sample sequenced in a study of shared clonotypes between healthy human individuals (dated by TCRdb to about 2020). Libraries were prepared through the immunoSEQ multiplex PCR assay. In its TCRdb copy, this immuneACCESS table keeps in-frame sequences only and misses some clones. Where compared with another copy, unresolved V genes explain less than half of these, and the others have no known cause. For this sample there are 1,500,000 or so clones; 98% appear just once. Under 0.45% of the sample goes to the ten largest clones. The sequenced sample was naive CD4+ T cells sorted from blood. This sample's cell subset or site label indicates: CD45RA+ positively selected. The receptors stem from a man aged 25-45 years in good health.

As regards this clone: Other DNA sequences in the same sample also yield this CDR3. This chain uses TRBV15 with TRBJ2-7, with D perhaps TRBD1 (6 bases). V lost 3 bases and J 4 bases, leaving 16 bases between the germline ends. The germline V gene encodes CDR1 LNHNV and CDR2 YYDKDF (reference sequence). The CDR3 runs 15 residues. CDR3 in DNA: TGTGCCACCAGCAGGCCCGGGACACGAGCATACGAGCAGTACTTC. Translating it yields CATSRPGTRAYEQYF.

V gene TRBV9 combines with J gene TRBJ2-3; 7 bases are shared with TRBD1. Trimming took 3 bases from V and 0 from J; bases not matched to a gene: 13. CDR1 and CDR2 (germline): SGDLS, YYNGEE. The CDR3 length is 18 residues. CDR3 nucleotides: TGTGCCAGCAGCGCTCACCGGGAACAGGGGACAAGCACAGATACGCAGTATTTT. Translation: CASSAHREQGTSTDTQYF.

The chain joins TRBV5-1 to TRBJ2-7; 8 bases match TRBD1. The CDR3 sequence is 16 residues long. Looked up from germline, CDR1 is SGHRS and CDR2 is YFSETQ. J lost 0 bases, V lost 2 bases, and 7 bases had no gene match. The CDR3 region has the DNA TGCGCCAGCAGCTTTGTTCCGACAGGGGTCTCCTACGAGCAGTACTTC. This translates into CASSFVPTGVSYEQYF.

V is TRBV5-1 and J is TRBJ2-2; D remains ambiguous. V was pared by 1 base and J by 0 bases, with 4 bases between. The CDR3 loop spans 14 amino acids. Germline CDR1 reads SGHRS; CDR2 reads YFSETQ. The CDR3 DNA follows: TGCGCCAGCAGCTTGTCCCCGAACACCGGGGAGCTGTTTTTT. It is translated as CASSLSPNTGELFF.

The rearrangement links TRBV11-3 to TRBJ2-7; no firm D call. Looked up from germline, CDR1 is SGHNT and CDR2 is YENEEA. The V end was cut by 5 bases, the J end by 0 bases, with 11 bases between. This CDR3 contains 14 residues. The CDR3 region is CASSLPRISYEQYF. The CDR3 DNA reads TGTGCCAGCAGCCTCCCCAGGATCTCCTACGAGCAGTACTTC. Filled out from reference TRBV11-3 and TRBJ2-7, the complete variable domain reads EAGVVQSPRYKIIEKKQPVAFWCNPISGHNTLYWYLQNLGQGPELLIRYENEEAVDDSQLPKDRFSAERLKGVDSTLKIQPAELGDSAVYLCASSLPRISYEQYFGPGTRLTVT.

This rearrangement joins TRBV6-1 to TRBJ2-1; 12 positions match TRBD2. Germline V gives CDR1 MNHNS, CDR2 SASEGT. The V gene end was trimmed by 6 bases and the J gene end by 7 bases; junction bases not matched to a gene: 7. This CDR3 comprises 15 residues. CDR3 region: CASRELAGGLNEQFF. The CDR3 bases are TGTGCCAGCAGGGAACTAGCGGGAGGTCTGAATGAGCAGTTCTTC.

The rearrangement links TRBV5-1 to TRBJ2-5; 8 bases map to TRBD1. The germline V gene has CDR1 SGHRS and CDR2 YFSETQ. The CDR3 runs to 17 residues. The trim removed 4 bases at V and 0 bases at J, leaving 11 bases unmatched. The CDR3 sequence is CASSGTGFTLHQETQYF. In DNA form, the CDR3 reads TGCGCCAGCAGCGGGACAGGATTTACTCTTCACCAAGAGACCCAGTACTTC.